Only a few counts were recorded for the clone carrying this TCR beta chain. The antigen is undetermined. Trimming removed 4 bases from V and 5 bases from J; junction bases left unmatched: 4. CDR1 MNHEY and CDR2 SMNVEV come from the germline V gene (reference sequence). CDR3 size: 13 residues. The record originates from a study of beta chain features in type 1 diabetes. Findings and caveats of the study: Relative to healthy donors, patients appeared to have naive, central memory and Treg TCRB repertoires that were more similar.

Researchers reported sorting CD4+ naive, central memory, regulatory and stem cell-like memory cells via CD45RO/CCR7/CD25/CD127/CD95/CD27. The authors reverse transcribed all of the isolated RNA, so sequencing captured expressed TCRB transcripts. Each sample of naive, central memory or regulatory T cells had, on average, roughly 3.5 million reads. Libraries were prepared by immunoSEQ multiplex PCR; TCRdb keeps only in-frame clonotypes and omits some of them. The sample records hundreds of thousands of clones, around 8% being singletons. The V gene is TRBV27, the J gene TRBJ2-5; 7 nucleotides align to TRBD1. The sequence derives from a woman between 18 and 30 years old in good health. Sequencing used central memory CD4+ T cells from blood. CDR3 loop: CASSYRGRETQYF. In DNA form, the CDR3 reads TGTGCCAGCAGTTATAGGGGGCGGGAGACCCAGTACTTC.